This T cell receptor (beta chain) was retrieved from a study of Ad26.COV2.S vaccination and SARS-CoV-2 variants. Study-level background: Donor allocation was to the COV1001 Ad26.COV2.S trial arm. Broader study findings: Measurement of non-spike TCR breadth gave similar results in vaccine and placebo recipients. The TCR breadth and depth analyses may have understated or missed part of the total T cell responses. Those who received the vaccine showed greater spike-specific TCR breadth than those given placebo.

The V gene's germline CDR1 is SGHRS and CDR2 YFSETQ. The CDR3 consists of 16 residues. The germline V and J ends were trimmed by 4 bases and 2 bases, with 19 bases remaining between them. On this clone: Its antigen is not identified.

The protocol was immunoSEQ multiplex PCR, while the TCRdb copy is restricted to in-frame clones and leaves out a portion. Of 240,000 or so clones listed, 88% are singletons. Sample treatment: around 19 received Ad26.COV2.S at low or high dose, single or two shots; 5 received placebo; per-sample allocation not given. Samples came from day 63 after the first vaccine or placebo injection. The source material was peripheral blood, sampled in a trial of Ad26.COV2.S vaccine versus placebo. This sequence joins TRBV5-1 and TRBJ2-7; D unclear. The clonotype comes from a person aged 18-60 years who received the Ad26.COV2.S COVID-19 vaccine or a placebo. The CDR3 region is CASSVSTPPGPYEQYF. Written as DNA, the CDR3 is TGCGCCAGCAGCGTTTCAACCCCCCCCGGGCCCTACGAGCAGTACTTC.